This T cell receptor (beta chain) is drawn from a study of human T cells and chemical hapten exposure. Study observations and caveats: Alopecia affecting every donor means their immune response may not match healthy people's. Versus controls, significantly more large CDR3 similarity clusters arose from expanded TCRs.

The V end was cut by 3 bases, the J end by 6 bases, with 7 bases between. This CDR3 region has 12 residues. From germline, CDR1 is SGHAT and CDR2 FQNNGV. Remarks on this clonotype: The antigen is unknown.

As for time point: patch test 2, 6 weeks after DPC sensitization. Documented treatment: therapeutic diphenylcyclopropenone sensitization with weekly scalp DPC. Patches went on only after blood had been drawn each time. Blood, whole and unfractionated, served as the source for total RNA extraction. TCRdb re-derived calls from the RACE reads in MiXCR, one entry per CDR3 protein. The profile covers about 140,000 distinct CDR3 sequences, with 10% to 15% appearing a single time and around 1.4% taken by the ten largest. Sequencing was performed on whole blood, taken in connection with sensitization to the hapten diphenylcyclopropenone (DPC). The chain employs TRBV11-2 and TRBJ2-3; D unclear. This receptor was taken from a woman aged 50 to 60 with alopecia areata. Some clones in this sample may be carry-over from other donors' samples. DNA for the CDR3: TGTGCCAGCAGCTTGAGTCTCGATACGCAGTATTTT. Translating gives CASSLSLDTQYF.